Shown below are 2 T cell receptor beta chains from a single sample sequenced in a study of response to subunit inactivated influenza vaccine. TCRdb re-analysed the RT-PCR reads in MiXCR, keeping a single row per CDR3 protein. Of hundreds of thousands of distinct CDR3 sequences in the sample, 16% were seen once. Sequenced material: CD4+ T cells sorted from PBMCs, taken approximately 25 months after vaccination. All receptors derive from a man between 45 and 75 years old who received an inactivated influenza vaccine.

The chain is built from TRBV5-6 and TRBJ2-3; D is ambiguous. CDR1 is SGHDT and CDR2 is YYEEEE in the germline V gene. Deletions cut 6 bases from V and 0 bases from J, with 14 bases between. The CDR3 consists of 15 residues. In DNA form, the CDR3 reads TGTGCCAGCATCAAGGACGGTGGGAGCACAGATACGCAGTATTTT. Translation gives CASIKDGGSTDTQYF.

This chain connects TRBV21-1 to TRBJ1-1; the table's D gene call, TRBD1, was not cross checked with the DNA. TRBV21-1 is described as a pseudogene. This CDR3 comprises 15 residues. Here the CDR3 reads CASPVSVDRGTEAFF. CDR3 nucleotides: TGTGCCAGCCCCGTTTCCGTGGACAGGGGAACTGAAGCTTTCTTT.